The 30 T cell receptor beta chains below all came from one sample that was sequenced in a study of beta chain features in type 1 diabetes. The sequenced template was cDNA made from the entire isolated RNA. Measured with immunoSEQ multiplex PCR; TCRdb has only the in-frame clones, and not every one. Of about 900,000 clones listed, 15% to 20% are singletons. Sequencing input: naive CD4+ T cells from blood. The receptors come from a woman between 18 and 30 years old in good health.

This clone was observed a few times. The chain combines TRBV25-1 with TRBJ1-3; 11 nucleotides match TRBD1. This CDR3 has 16 amino acids. The V and J ends lost 5 bases and 1 base, in that order; junction bases with no gene match: 4. Germline lookup yields CDR1 MGHDK and CDR2 SYGVNS. In nucleotides, the CDR3 is TGTGCCAGCAGTAGGGACAGGGGGGTTTCTGGAAACACCATATATTTT. As protein: CASSRDRGVSGNTIYF.

Turning to this clone: The junction does not match germline at one end; this may be a read error. The genes are TRBV9 and TRBJ2-4, with D maybe TRBD1 (5 bases). The CDR3 contains 15 residues. From germline, CDR1 is SGDLS and CDR2 YYNGEE. DNA of the CDR3: TGTGCCAGCAGCGCTAACCCCTCGGACAAAAACACTCAGTACTTC. It specifies CASSANPSDKNTQYF.

This clone has more than one count but fewer than ten. The CDR3 is CATSEGGGGNQPQHF. CDR3 nucleotide sequence: TGTGCCACCAGCGAGGGGGGCGGAGGCAATCAGCCCCAGCATTTT. This chain joins TRBV15 and TRBJ1-5, with D perhaps matching TRBD1 (6 bases). Germline CDR1 LNHNV, CDR2 YYDKDF (reference sequence). CDR3 length: 15 residues. V was trimmed by 5 bases and J by 2 bases, leaving 13 bases between them.

This clone has only a few counts. V is TRBV28 and J is TRBJ2-5; D might be TRBD2 (6 bases). Deletions cut 6 bases from V and 3 bases from J, with 14 bases between. Looked up from germline, CDR1 is MDHEN and CDR2 is SYDVKM. The CDR3 runs 14 residues. In DNA, the CDR3 is TGTGCCAGCAGCTCTGGGGGGTCGGAAGAGACCCAGTACTTC. Encoded protein: CASSSGGSEETQYF.

The V and J genes are TRBV25-1 and TRBJ2-1, with 10 bases identical to TRBD2. CDR1 and CDR2 (germline): MGHDK, SYGVNS. The CDR3 has 15 amino acids. The ends lost 5 bases at V and 3 bases at J; junction bases unmatched: 4. CDR3 sequence: CASSPSGRYYNEQFF. CDR3 nucleotide sequence: TGTGCCAGCAGTCCTAGCGGGAGATACTACAATGAGCAGTTCTTC.

The CDR3: CASSPEIGNTIYF. The DNA of the CDR3 is TGTGCCAGCTCACCAGAAATTGGAAACACCATATATTTT. The genes are TRBV18 and TRBJ1-3, with unresolved D. The length of the CDR3 is 13 residues. Per the germline V gene, CDR1 is KGHSH and CDR2 is LQKENI. V lost 2 bases and J lost 3, with 5 bases in between.

V is TRBV28 and J is TRBJ1-2; TRBD1 might be the D (5 bases). Trimming took off 3 bases at V and 4 bases at J, with 12 bases between the two ends. Germline CDR1 and CDR2: MDHEN and SYDVKM. The CDR3 is 14 residues long. The CDR3: CASSLPSGRYGYTF. The CDR3 DNA sequence: TGTGCCAGCAGTTTGCCGTCAGGGCGCTATGGCTACACCTTC.

This clone was found a few times. The chain links TRBV19 to TRBJ2-7; 8 nucleotides match TRBD1. CDR1 LNHDA and CDR2 SQIVND come from the germline V gene (reference sequence). The ends lost 1 base at V and 2 bases at J; junction bases unmatched: 7. The CDR3 is made up of 16 amino acids. CDR3 bases: TGTGCCAGTAGTATAGGTTGGACAGGGAGCACCTACGAGCAGTACTTC. As protein: CASSIGWTGSTYEQYF.

This clone has a handful of counts. This sample includes further DNA sequences coding for the same CDR3. This rearrangement joins TRBV28 to TRBJ2-3; no clear D gene. CDR1 is MDHEN, CDR2 SYDVKM, per germline. The ends were cut back, 1 base at V and 3 bases at J, with 2 bases in the middle. The CDR3 spans 12 residues. The chain's CDR3 is CASSLLTDTQYF. The CDR3 coding sequence is TGTGCCAGCAGTTTATTAACAGATACGCAGTATTTT.

The chain uses TRBV28 and TRBJ1-2; D uncertain. The germline V gene has CDR1 MDHEN and CDR2 SYDVKM. Trimming shortened V by 6 bases and J by 7 bases, and 21 bases separated the two germline ends. CDR3 length equals 15 residues. This CDR3 is CASSTLSDFRSGYTF. CDR3 coding DNA: TGTGCCAGCAGCACGCTGTCCGACTTTAGGAGTGGCTACACCTTC.

The chain employs TRBV7-2 and TRBJ2-7; the match to TRBD2 covers 10 bases. The V segment lost 2 bases and the J segment 5 bases; nucleotides outside the gene matches: 6. Germline V gene sequence: CDR1 SGHTA, CDR2 FQGNSA. The CDR3 spans 15 residues. CDR3 sequence (DNA): TGTGCCAGCAGCTTACAAGCGGGAGGGCCGAACGAGCAGTACTTC. Translating gives CASSLQAGGPNEQYF. Drawing the rest from reference TRBV7-2 and TRBJ2-7, the complete variable domain is GAGVSQSPSNKVTEKGKDVELRCDPISGHTALYWYRQSLGQGLEFLIYFQGNSAPDKSGLPSDRFSAERTGGSVSTLTIQRTQQEDSAVYLCASSLQAGGPNEQYFGPGTRLTVT.

This chain links TRBV5-1 with TRBJ2-3, with 10 bases identical to TRBD2. V lost 4 bases and J lost 3; bases outside the gene matches: 14. In germline, CDR1 is SGHRS, CDR2 YFSETQ. CDR3 length equals 18 residues. The CDR3 DNA reads TGCGCCAGCAGCACCGTAGGTAGCGGGAGGACAAGGACAGATACGCAGTATTTT. Amino acids: CASSTVGSGRTRTDTQYF.

In its sample, this clone was seen a few times. The CDR3 region has the DNA TGCGCCAGCAGCATAGTGGGACAGACCTACGAGCAGTACTTC. Translation: CASSIVGQTYEQYF. The chain couples TRBV5-1 to TRBJ2-7; TRBD1 matches 7 bases. Germline V gene lookup returns CDR1 SGHRS and CDR2 YFSETQ. Trimming cost V 4 bases and J 2 bases; bases outside gene matches: 6. This CDR3 region has 14 residues.

The genes are TRBV7-2 and TRBJ2-1; D remains unclear. Between the trimmed V and J ends, which lost 7 bases and 1 base, there was a span of 11 bases. The CDR3 has 14 residues. Looked up from germline, CDR1 is SGHTA and CDR2 is FQGNSA. The CDR3 reads CASTPVLSYNEQFF. DNA of the CDR3: TGTGCCAGCACCCCGGTCTTATCCTACAATGAGCAGTTCTTC.

This chain links TRBV29-1 with TRBJ2-7; the D gene could be TRBD1 or TRBD2 (5 bases each). Trimming shortened V by 6 bases and J by 6 bases, and 12 bases separated the two germline ends. CDR1 and CDR2 (germline): SQVTM, ANQGSEA. CDR3 size: 11 residues. The CDR3 spells CSVAEGLEQYF. The CDR3 coding sequence is TGCAGCGTGGCCGAGGGGCTCGAGCAGTACTTC.

Only a few counts were recorded for this clone. Other DNA sequences in this specimen translate into the identical CDR3. The chain uses TRBV28 and TRBJ2-6, with D unresolved. The CDR3 extends over 14 amino acids. The V gene's germline CDR1 is MDHEN and CDR2 SYDVKM. V was cut by 6 bases and J by 1 base, with 7 bases left in between. CDR3 bases: TGTGCCAGCAGCAAGCCTTCTGGGGCCAACGTCCTGACTTTC. Encoded protein: CASSKPSGANVLTF.

In this sample, this clone turned up a few times. This sequence joins TRBV5-1 and TRBJ2-1; either TRBD1 or TRBD2 may supply D (5 bases each). V lost 0 bases and J lost 5, with 9 bases in between. The length of the CDR3 is 14 residues. Germline CDR1 SGHRS, CDR2 YFSETQ. CDR3 nucleotides: TGCGCCAGCAGCTTGGCTGGGGGAGACAATGAGCAGTTCTTC. This encodes CASSLAGGDNEQFF.

In its sample, this clone was seen a few times. The chain recombines TRBV2 with TRBJ2-5; 7 nucleotides match TRBD2. V was pared by 7 bases and J by 5 bases, with 25 bases of the junction left unmatched. CDR1 is SNHLY, CDR2 FYNNEI, per germline. The CDR3 spans 19 residues. Here the CDR3 reads CASKAERALAVRDMETQYF. The DNA of the CDR3 is TGTGCCAGCAAAGCGGAAAGGGCCCTAGCGGTACGGGATATGGAGACCCAGTACTTC.

The table lists this clone with a few counts. V is TRBV7-8 and J is TRBJ2-2; the D gene is possibly TRBD2 (5 bases). CDR1 is SGHVS and CDR2 is FQNEAQ in the germline V gene. Trimming cost V 1 base and J 0 bases, with 6 bases left between them. The CDR3 runs to 15 residues. CDR3 in amino acids: CASSLGGTNTGELFF. Here the CDR3 DNA reads TGTGCCAGCAGCTTAGGAGGGACGAACACCGGGGAGCTGTTTTTT.

This clone was counted only a few times. The genes are TRBV15 and TRBJ2-4; 16 bases are shared with TRBD2. Germline V gene lookup returns CDR1 LNHNV and CDR2 YYDKDF (reference sequence). J was trimmed by 7 bases and V by 3 bases; bases with no gene match: 21. This CDR3 comprises 22 residues. The CDR3 protein is CATSSPQGASGLAGGLRNIQYF. CDR3 sequence (DNA): TGTGCCACCAGCAGCCCCCAGGGGGCTTCGGGACTAGCGGGAGGGCTGAGGAACATTCAGTACTTC.

The V gene is TRBV6-5, the J gene TRBJ1-1; D may be TRBD1 (5 bases). CDR3 size: 14 residues. Germline CDR1 MNHEY, CDR2 SVGAGI. Trimming stripped 7 bases from V and 0 bases from J, with 12 bases between. In DNA form, the CDR3 reads TGTGCCAGCACCGGGGCGACAGTGAACACTGAAGCTTTCTTT. As protein: CASTGATVNTEAFF.

CDR3 sequence reads: CASSQDRLRNNEQFF. The CDR3, as DNA: TGCGCCAGCAGCCAAGATAGGCTTAGGAACAATGAGCAGTTCTTC. This chain links TRBV4-3 with TRBJ2-1; D ambiguous. Germline CDR1 is LGHNA and CDR2 is YSLEER. This CDR3 contains 15 residues. V lost 0 bases and J 5 bases, leaving 11 bases between the germline ends.

This clone was seen only a few times. The CDR3 DNA reads TGTGCCAGCAGCTGGGGTGGGAGCTCCTACGAGCAGTACTTC. Amino acid sequence: CASSWGGSSYEQYF. The gene calls are TRBV7-2 and TRBJ2-7; possible D gene TRBD2, 5 bases. The CDR3 loop spans 14 amino acids. Germline values: CDR1 SGHTA, CDR2 FQGNSA. The ends were cut back, 4 bases at V and 0 bases at J, with 10 bases in the middle.

V usage is TRBV7-2 and J usage is TRBJ2-5; D perhaps matches TRBD1 (5 bases). CDR3 length: 14 amino acids. V was cut by 1 base and J by 6 bases, with 12 bases left in between. The germline gives CDR1 SGHTA, CDR2 FQGNSA. The CDR3 spells CASSLGTPGQTQYF. CDR3 bases: TGTGCCAGCAGCTTAGGGACCCCAGGGCAGACCCAGTACTTC.

This clone was recorded at least ten times. The gene calls are TRBV10-3 and TRBJ1-5; D is undetermined. The CDR3 has 12 amino acids. V was clipped by 9 bases and J by 6 bases, with 12 bases between them. Germline CDR1 ENHRY, CDR2 SYGVKD. In DNA form, the CDR3 reads TGTGCCATGTCCTCCCTCGGTCAGCCCCAGCATTTT. Protein: CAMSSLGQPQHF.

The chain carries TRBV15 and TRBJ1-1, with D tentatively TRBD1 (5 bases). Trimming pared 1 base from V and 14 bases from J, leaving 14 bases between. This CDR3 is 12 amino acids long. Per germline, CDR1 LNHNV and CDR2 YYDKDF (reference sequence). For the CDR3, the DNA is TGTGCCACCAGCAGAGGTGGGGGTGATGCGTTCTTT. It codes for CATSRGGGDAFF.

About this clone itself: Other nucleotide sequences in the sample specify the same CDR3. The CDR3 DNA is TGTGCCAGCAGCCGGACAGGACCCTACGAGCAGTACTTC. It translates to CASSRTGPYEQYF. The gene calls are TRBV28 and TRBJ2-7, with 7 bases fitting TRBD1. After removal of 6 bases from V and 2 bases from J, the junction contained 4 bases not matched to a gene. The V gene's germline CDR1 is MDHEN and CDR2 SYDVKM. CDR3 size: 13 residues.

The chain carries TRBV5-1 and TRBJ2-1, with D hard to call. Germline CDR1 is SGHRS and CDR2 is YFSETQ. CDR3 length: 13 residues. V lost 1 base and J 4 bases, leaving 6 bases between the germline ends. CDR3 region: CASSLLGYNEQFF. The CDR3 region has the DNA TGCGCCAGCAGCTTGCTAGGGTACAATGAGCAGTTCTTC.

The chain is built from TRBV28 and TRBJ2-7; D possibly matches TRBD1 or TRBD2 (5 bases each). Trimming took off 2 bases at V and 6 bases at J, with 14 bases between the two ends. The CDR3 has 14 residues. In germline, CDR1 is MDHEN, CDR2 SYDVKM. CDR3 in DNA: TGTGCCAGCAGTTTACCTATGGGGGAGCGCGAGCAGTACTTC. It specifies CASSLPMGEREQYF. Combining the CDR3 with reference TRBV28 and TRBJ2-7 gives the whole variable domain DVKVTQSSRYLVKRTGEKVFLECVQDMDHENMFWYRQDPGLGLRLIYFSYDVKMKEKGDIPEGYSVSREKKERFSLILESASTNQTSMYLCASSLPMGEREQYFGPGTRLTVT.

The rearrangement joins TRBV4-2 to TRBJ2-4, with 12 positions matching TRBD2. V shed 5 bases and J 8 bases; nucleotides not matched to a gene: 16. Germline assignment: CDR1 LGHNA and CDR2 YNFKEQ. The CDR3 sequence is 18 residues long. Here the CDR3 reads CASSLAGARLAGVDIQYF. The DNA for the CDR3 is TGTGCCAGCAGCTTAGCGGGGGCCCGACTAGCGGGAGTTGACATTCAGTACTTC.